This TCR beta chain was captured in a study of T cell clonotyping in hematopoietic cell transplantation. Study context: Pretransplant recipient samples were taken after cytoreduction.

The table came from immunoSEQ multiplex PCR; TCRdb's copy has only in-frame clones and leaves some out. Counted here are around 5,100 clones, 32% occurring once; the ten biggest clones make up about a sixth. The time point is: recipient sample about 28 days before transplant, after cytoreduction. After removal of 2 bases from V and 10 bases from J, the junction contained 9 bases not matched to a gene. The CDR3 loop spans 15 amino acids. CDR1 MNHEY and CDR2 SVGAGI come from the germline V gene. The clonotype comes from a man aged 50-60 years with myelofibrosis. Some clones in this sample may be carry-over from other donors' samples. The starting material was peripheral blood mononuclear cells, obtained before stem cell transplant. This chain joins TRBV6-5 and TRBJ2-1; 9 bases line up with TRBD2. This CDR3 is CASSYSGGTEGEQFF. CDR3 sequence (DNA): TGTGCCAGCAGTTACAGCGGGGGGACTGAGGGCGAGCAGTTCTTC.